This passage covers 27 T cell receptor beta chains from one sample sequenced in a study of OX40 agonist ivuxolimab in advanced cancers. Sequenced by immunoSEQ multiplex PCR; TCRdb stores in-frame clones only, minus some. The sample has some 41,000 clones, approximately 84% seen once; the top ten hold about 16%. The source material was CD4+ or CD8+ T cells sorted from blood, sampled in a trial of the OX40 agonist ivuxolimab. These receptors all stem from an adult with an advanced solid tumor such as melanoma, head and neck, liver or kidney cancer.

V is TRBV13 and J is TRBJ2-1; D may correspond to TRBD1 or TRBD2 (5 bases each). The CDR3 length is 13 residues. Trimming took off 1 base at V and 8 bases at J, with 9 bases between the two ends. The germline V gene has CDR1 PRHDT and CDR2 FYEKMQ (reference sequence). The CDR3 reads CASSLAGPDEQFF. The CDR3 DNA sequence: TGTGCCAGCAGCTTAGCGGGGCCGGATGAGCAGTTCTTC.

This clone is medium-sized (0.01 to 0.1%) in the sample. A read error may produce the germline difference seen at one junction end. The V call is TRBV7-9, the J call TRBJ1-2; D ambiguous. CDR1 SEHNR and CDR2 FQNEAQ come from the germline V gene (reference sequence). The length of the CDR3 is 11 residues. CDR3 protein: CASSSSRLLPF. The CDR3 region has the DNA TGTGCCAGCAGCTCTTCTCGGCTTCTCCCTTTC.

The V call is TRBV4-3, the J call TRBJ2-7; possible D gene TRBD2, 5 bases. CDR3 length equals 15 residues. Looked up from germline, CDR1 is LGHNA and CDR2 is YSLEER. The V and J ends lost 4 bases and 3 bases respectively, with 16 bases between them. CDR3 nucleotide sequence: TGCGCCAGCAGCCCGGGGAGAGGAGATGGCTACGAGCAGTACTTC. It yields the protein CASSPGRGDGYEQYF.

The rearrangement joins TRBV19 to TRBJ2-7; 7 positions match TRBD2. V trimming: 7 bases; J trimming: 3 bases; junction bases outside the gene matches: 9. Germline loops: CDR1 LNHDA, CDR2 SQIVND (reference sequence). The CDR3 length is 14 residues. CDR3 sequence reads: CASKWGAGNYEQYF. CDR3 nucleotides: TGTGCCAGTAAATGGGGAGCGGGGAACTACGAGCAGTACTTC.

A few counts support this clone. This rearrangement joins TRBV4-1 to TRBJ1-2; 8 nucleotides line up with TRBD1. The CDR3 has 14 amino acids. Losses at the gene ends were 5 bases for V and 2 bases for J; bases not matched to a gene: 4. CDR1 and CDR2 (germline): MGHRA, YSYEKL. CDR3 sequence (DNA): TGCGCCAGCAGCAATGGACAGGGAAACTATGGCTACACCTTC. Amino acids: CASSNGQGNYGYTF.

The chain carries TRBV5-6 and TRBJ2-1; D possibly corresponds to TRBD1 (6 bases). CDR1 and CDR2 from the germline V gene are SGHDT and YYEEEE. The CDR3 sequence is 17 residues long. Trimming removed 1 base from V and 5 bases from J, with 19 bases in between. CDR3 DNA: TGTGCCAGCAGCTTGAGATACCAGGGGCTCAGGAACAATGAGCAGTTCTTC. Amino acid sequence: CASSLRYQGLRNNEQFF.

V is TRBV4-2 and J is TRBJ2-1; the D gene is possibly TRBD2 (6 bases). The V and J ends lost 4 bases and 5 bases respectively, with 18 bases between them. Germline CDR1 and CDR2: LGHNA and YNFKEQ. The CDR3 extends over 16 amino acids. The chain's CDR3 is CASSPRDFTHNNEQFF. The CDR3 bases are TGTGCCAGCAGCCCCCGGGACTTTACACACAACAATGAGCAGTTCTTC.

A note on this clone: One end of the junction fails to match germline, which may point to a read error. Other nucleotide sequences in the sample specify the same CDR3. V usage is TRBV5-6 and J usage is TRBJ1-2; 7 positions agree with TRBD1. The CDR3 is made up of 17 amino acids. CDR1 is SGHDT and CDR2 is YYEEEE in the germline V gene. CDR3 in amino acids: CASTLDRSIITNYGYTF. The CDR3 DNA reads as TGTGCCAGCACACTGGACAGGTCGATCATAACTAACTATGGCTATACCTTC.

This clone was observed a single time. This CDR3 reads CASSQEYYLSNQPQHF. CDR3 DNA sequence: TGCGCCAGCAGCCAAGAATACTACCTTAGCAATCAGCCCCAGCATTTT. This rearrangement joins TRBV4-3 to TRBJ1-5; D gene uncertain. Germline CDR1 reads LGHNA; CDR2 reads YSLEER. The CDR3 spans 16 residues. The V end lost 0 bases, the J end lost 0 bases, and 9 bases lay between the germline ends.

CDR3 sequence (DNA): TGTGCCAGTAGTATCGGGACAACTTTAGGTGAAAAACTGTTTTTT. Translation: CASSIGTTLGEKLFF. The chain joins TRBV19 to TRBJ1-4; perhaps TRBD1 as D (6 bases). Germline values: CDR1 LNHDA, CDR2 SQIVND (reference sequence). This CDR3 has 15 residues. Trimming shortened V by 3 bases and J by 7 bases, and 15 bases separated the two germline ends.

The J gene is TRBJ1-1, the V gene TRBV6-1; a possible D gene is TRBD1 (5 bases). The CDR3 runs to 14 residues. CDR1 is MNHNS, CDR2 SASEGT, per germline. The ends were cut back, 8 bases at V and 5 bases at J, with 18 bases in the middle. CDR3 in DNA: TGTGCCAGCTCCCAAAACCAGGGCTGGACTGAAGCTTTCTTT. Its translation is CASSQNQGWTEAFF.

This sequence joins TRBV15 and TRBJ1-1, with a tentative D call TRBD1 (5 bases). V dropped 8 bases and J dropped 1 base, with 11 bases sitting between them. CDR3 length: 13 amino acids. Germline V gives CDR1 LNHNV, CDR2 YYDKDF (reference sequence). CDR3 DNA sequence: TGTGCCACCGCAGGGAGGAAGAACACTGAAGCTTTCTTT. Translated, it gives CATAGRKNTEAFF.

The V and J genes are TRBV4-3 and TRBJ2-1; tentatively, D is TRBD2 (6 bases). CDR1 LGHNA and CDR2 YSLEER come from the germline V gene. The CDR3 is 18 amino acids. V gave up 1 base and J gave up 5 bases, with 21 bases separating them. CDR3 residues: CASSQGTTGSWGDNEQFF. DNA for the CDR3: TGCGCCAGCAGCCAAGGAACGACCGGGAGTTGGGGGGACAATGAGCAGTTCTTC.

The rearrangement joins TRBV4-1 to TRBJ2-3; D is possibly TRBD2 (6 bases). The CDR3 loop spans 16 amino acids. Trimming left V 0 bases short and J 0 bases short, with 10 bases between. Germline V lookup: CDR1 MGHRA, CDR2 YSYEKL. CDR3 sequence reads: CASSQDAGPSTDTQYF. The CDR3 DNA is TGCGCCAGCAGCCAAGATGCGGGACCGAGCACAGATACGCAGTATTTT.

This clone was detected only once. The V call is TRBV11-3, the J call TRBJ2-5; D might be TRBD2 (6 bases). The end of the DNA is better explained by TRBJ2-7, so the J call may be wrong. The CDR3 sequence is 16 residues long. Germline V lookup: CDR1 SGHNT, CDR2 YENEEA. Here the CDR3 DNA reads TGTGCCAGCACCGGACGGGAAGGCGGGACCTCCTACGAGCAGTACTTC. This translates into CASTGREGGTSYEQYF.

The chain has TRBV29-1 and TRBJ2-5; D is possibly TRBD2 (6 bases). CDR1 SQVTM and CDR2 ANQGSEA come from the germline V gene. This CDR3 is 13 amino acids long. V was shortened by 4 bases and J by 4 bases, with 13 bases between the two germline ends. CDR3 DNA: TGCAGCGTTGTCGGGTGGAGGGCAGAGACCCAGTACTTC. Amino acids: CSVVGWRAETQYF.

The chain recombines TRBV9 with TRBJ2-1; 8 nucleotides align to TRBD2. The germline CDR1 and CDR2 sequences are SGDLS and YYNGEE. This CDR3 has 16 residues. Trimming took 4 bases from V and 2 from J; bases not matched to a gene: 8. The DNA for the CDR3 is TGTGCCAGCAGCAACCCTGGGCGGGGGGCCTACAATGAGCAGTTCTTC. Protein product: CASSNPGRGAYNEQFF.

V gene TRBV6-6 combines with J gene TRBJ2-7; 8 bases match TRBD1. With 4 bases clipped from V and 4 bases from J, the junction kept 6 bases outside the gene matches. The CDR3 has 14 amino acids. Germline CDR1 reads MNHNY; CDR2 reads SVGAGI (reference sequence). CDR3 coding DNA: TGTGCCAGCAGTTCAACAGGGGGACCGTACGAGCAGTACTTC. Amino acid sequence: CASSSTGGPYEQYF.

This clone was observed a handful of times. V and J are TRBV30 and TRBJ1-3, with D possibly being TRBD1 (5 bases). V lost 3 bases, J lost 1 base, and 10 bases lay in between. The CDR3 is 14 amino acids. Germline V CDR1 and CDR2: GTSNPN, SVGIG (reference sequence). In DNA form, the CDR3 reads TGTGCCTGGAGCTGGGGGGTTTCTGGAAACACCATATATTTT. The encoded protein is CAWSWGVSGNTIYF. The variable domain in full, completed from reference TRBV30 and TRBJ1-3, reads SQTIHQWPATLVQPVGSPLSLECTVEGTSNPNLYWYRQAAGRGLQLLFYSVGIGQISSEVPQNLSASRPQDRQFILSSKKLLLSDSGFYLCAWSWGVSGNTIYFGEGSWLTVV.

For the CDR3, the DNA is TGTGCCAGCAGCTTTACAGGGGAGGCTCGACCTTCTGGAAACACCATATATTTT. Translated, it gives CASSFTGEARPSGNTIYF. The chain uses TRBV7-6 and TRBJ1-3; 7 bases are shared with TRBD1. Germline V gives CDR1 SGHVS, CDR2 FNYEAQ. The CDR3 is 18 residues long. V shed 3 bases, J shed 1 base, and the junction held 12 bases outside the gene matches.

The table lists this clone with a count of one. V is TRBV27 and J is TRBJ2-2, with 7 bases lining up with TRBD2. V shed 8 bases, J shed 6 bases, and the junction held 9 bases outside the gene matches. This CDR3 contains 14 residues. The V gene's germline CDR1 is MNHEY and CDR2 SMNVEV (reference sequence). The CDR3 sequence: CASGLGWGAGELFF. CDR3 in DNA: TGTGCCAGCGGACTAGGATGGGGAGCCGGGGAGCTGTTTTTT.

The chain combines TRBV5-8 with TRBJ1-5, with D perhaps matching TRBD1 (5 bases). Trimming took off 1 base at V and 5 bases at J, with 13 bases between the two ends. Germline loops: CDR1 SGHTS, CDR2 YDEGEE. This CDR3 is 15 amino acids long. The CDR3 protein is CASSLQGIWYQPQHF. CDR3 nucleotide sequence: TGTGCCAGCAGCTTGCAGGGCATATGGTATCAGCCCCAGCATTTT.

This clone has just a few counts. Written as DNA, the CDR3 is TGTGCCAGCAGCCCAAATAGCAATCAGCCCCAGCATTTT. Its protein product is CASSPNSNQPQHF. V gene TRBV9 combines with J gene TRBJ1-5; D is unclear. The CDR3 has 13 amino acids. The V gene lost 4 bases and the J gene lost 0 bases, with 5 bases spanning the gap. CDR1 is SGDLS and CDR2 is YYNGEE in the germline V gene.

V gene TRBV13 combines with J gene TRBJ2-1, with TRBD1 matching 7 bases. CDR1 PRHDT and CDR2 FYEKMQ come from the germline V gene (reference sequence). The CDR3 is made up of 15 amino acids. The V segment lost 3 bases and the J segment 7 bases; nucleotides outside the gene matches: 9. The CDR3 sequence is CASSFIGGKLNEQFF. The CDR3 DNA follows: TGTGCCAGCAGCTTCATAGGGGGCAAGTTGAATGAGCAGTTCTTC.

Comments on this clone: A junction boundary mismatches the germline segment, possibly from a read error. The genes are TRBV7-7 and TRBJ2-7; 11 nucleotides line up with TRBD2. The CDR3 covers 13 residues. In germline, CDR1 is SSHAT, CDR2 FNYEAQ (reference sequence). This chain's CDR3 is CASSWLAGGEQYF. CDR3 coding DNA: TGTGCTAGCAGCTGGCTAGCGGGGGGCGAGCAGTACTTC.

The chain uses TRBV18 and TRBJ1-2, with D possibly being TRBD1 (5 bases). The germline V gene encodes CDR1 KGHSH and CDR2 LQKENI. The CDR3 is 14 residues long. V lost 3 bases to trimming and J lost 4 bases, with 12 bases between them. As DNA, the CDR3 is TGTGCCAGCTCACCCGGGGGGGATCGCTATGGCTACACCTTC. Protein product: CASSPGGDRYGYTF.

The V call is TRBV9, the J call TRBJ2-2; tentatively, D is TRBD1 (6 bases). Per the germline V gene, CDR1 is SGDLS and CDR2 is YYNGEE. Deletions cut 2 bases from V and 1 base from J, with 15 bases between. This CDR3 has 17 residues. DNA for the CDR3: TGTGCCAGCAGCGTCCCGCGAGGGGGTGTGAACACCGGGGAGCTGTTTTTT. Residues: CASSVPRGGVNTGELFF.